The clone carrying this T cell receptor beta chain appeared a single time. Its antigen remains unknown. The sample originates from a study of cytomegalovirus exposure and HLA in healthy donors. Study results and limitations: Most of the CMV-associated TCR beta chains (in a later analysis) appeared to be HLA-restricted. Some segments of the V type, notably TRBV6-2 and TRBV6-3, were excluded as indistinguishable. The study flagged around 150 TCR beta chains as cytomegalovirus-associated.

V was trimmed by 0 bases and J by 7 bases, leaving 10 bases between them. Germline CDR1 is SGHRS and CDR2 is YFSETQ. This CDR3 region has 14 residues. PCR was performed using 60 Vbeta and 13 Jbeta primers. Sequencing used immunoSEQ multiplex PCR; TCRdb keeps in-frame clones, though not all of them. The sample holds roughly 200,000 clones, about 78% seen once. The chain links TRBV5-1 to TRBJ1-4, with D uncertain. The sequencing sample was made of PBMCs. The receptor was isolated from a man in his fifties or sixties in good health and CMV-seronegative. The chain's CDR3 is CASSLAGRSEKLFF. The CDR3 DNA reads as TGCGCCAGCAGCTTGGCTGGGAGGAGTGAAAAACTGTTTTTT.